The present T cell receptor (beta chain) was sequenced within a study of T-cell reconstitution after alpha-beta-depleted transplantation in children. The CDR3 sequence is 16 residues long. Germline CDR1 is SEHNR and CDR2 is FQNEAQ (reference sequence). The V gene end was trimmed by 1 base and the J gene end by 2 bases; junction bases not matched to a gene: 3. Unique molecular identifiers were built into the TCRbeta library. TCRdb re-called the PCR reads with MiXCR, one entry per CDR3 protein. Here the sample spans hundreds of thousands of distinct CDR3 sequences, around 12% being singletons. Notes on this clonotype: The antigen is unknown.

Study results and caveats: Reportedly, only several hundred clones from non-depleted graft cells drove alpha-beta T-cell counts at about two months. After one year, T-cell counts and TCRbeta diversity mostly came from new T cells. High day-60 TCRbeta diversity in some patients came from surviving recipient T cells and thymic progenitors.

The chain employs TRBV7-9 and TRBJ2-2; 8 bases line up with TRBD2. This clonotype was obtained from a girl aged 2-15 years with congenital amegakaryocytic thrombocytopenia, due to receive a stem cell transplant. Here the sequenced sample was PBMCs, taken before TCRalphabeta/CD19-depleted stem cell transplant. CDR3 sequence reads: CASSLGSGINTGELFF. CDR3 nucleotide sequence: TGTGCCAGCAGCTTAGGTAGCGGGATTAACACCGGGGAGCTGTTTTTT.